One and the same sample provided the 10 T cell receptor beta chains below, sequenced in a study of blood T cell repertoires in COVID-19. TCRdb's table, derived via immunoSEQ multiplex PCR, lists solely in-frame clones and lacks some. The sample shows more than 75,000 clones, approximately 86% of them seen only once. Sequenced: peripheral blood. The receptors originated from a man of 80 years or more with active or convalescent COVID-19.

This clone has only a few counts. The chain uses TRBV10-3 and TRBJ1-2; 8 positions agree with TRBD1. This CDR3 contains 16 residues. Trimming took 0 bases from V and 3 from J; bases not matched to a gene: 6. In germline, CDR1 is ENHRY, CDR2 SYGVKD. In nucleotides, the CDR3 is TGTGCCATCAGTGAGTCGGTTAAGGGACAGGACTATGGCTACACCTTC. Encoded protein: CAISESVKGQDYGYTF.

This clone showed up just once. As DNA, the CDR3 is TGTGCCAGCAGCTTAGCGCTTCGACAACTCACTGGTGAAAAACTGTTTTTT. Its protein product is CASSLALRQLTGEKLFF. This chain joins TRBV7-2 and TRBJ1-4; D is uncertain. CDR3 length: 17 amino acids. V gave up 0 bases and J gave up 7 bases, with 18 bases separating them. Germline CDR1 reads SGHTA; CDR2 reads FQGNSA.

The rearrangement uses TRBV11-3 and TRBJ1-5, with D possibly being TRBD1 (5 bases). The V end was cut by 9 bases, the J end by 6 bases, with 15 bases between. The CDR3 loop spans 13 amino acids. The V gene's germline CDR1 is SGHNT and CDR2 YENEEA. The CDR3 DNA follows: TGTGCCAGTCCGAGACGGGGGAGTCAGCCCCAGCATTTT. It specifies CASPRRGSQPQHF.

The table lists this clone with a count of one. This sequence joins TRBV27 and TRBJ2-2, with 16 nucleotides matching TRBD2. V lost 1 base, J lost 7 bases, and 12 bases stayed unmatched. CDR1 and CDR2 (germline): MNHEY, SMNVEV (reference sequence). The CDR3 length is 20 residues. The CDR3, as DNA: TGTGCCAGCAGTTTATTTCCGGGACTAGCGGGAGGGCGACATGACGGGGAGCTGTTTTTT. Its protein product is CASSLFPGLAGGRHDGELFF.

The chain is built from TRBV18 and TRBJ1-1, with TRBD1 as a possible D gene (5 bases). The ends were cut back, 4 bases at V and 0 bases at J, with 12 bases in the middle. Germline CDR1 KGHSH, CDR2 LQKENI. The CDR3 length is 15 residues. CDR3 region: CASSQSTGLNTEAFF. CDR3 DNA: TGTGCCAGCTCACAGTCTACAGGATTGAACACTGAAGCTTTCTTT.

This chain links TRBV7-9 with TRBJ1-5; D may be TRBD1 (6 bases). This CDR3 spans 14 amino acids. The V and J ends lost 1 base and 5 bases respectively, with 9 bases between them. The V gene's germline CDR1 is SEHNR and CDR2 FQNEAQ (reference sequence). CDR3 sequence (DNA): TGTGCCAGCAGCTTAGTTGGACAGCATCAGCCCCAGCATTTT. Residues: CASSLVGQHQPQHF.

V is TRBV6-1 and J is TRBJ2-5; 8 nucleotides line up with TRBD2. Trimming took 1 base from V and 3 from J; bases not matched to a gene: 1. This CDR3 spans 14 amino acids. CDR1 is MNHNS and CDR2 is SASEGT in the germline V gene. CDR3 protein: CASSEGTSKETQYF. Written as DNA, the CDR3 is TGTGCCAGCAGTGAAGGGACTAGCAAAGAGACCCAGTACTTC.

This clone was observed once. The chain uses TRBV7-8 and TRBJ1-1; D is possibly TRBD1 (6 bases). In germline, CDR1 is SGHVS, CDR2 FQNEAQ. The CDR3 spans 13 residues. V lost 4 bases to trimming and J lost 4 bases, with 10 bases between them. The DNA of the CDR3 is TGTGCCAGCAGCTGGGACATCACCACTGAAGCTTTCTTT. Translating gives CASSWDITTEAFF.

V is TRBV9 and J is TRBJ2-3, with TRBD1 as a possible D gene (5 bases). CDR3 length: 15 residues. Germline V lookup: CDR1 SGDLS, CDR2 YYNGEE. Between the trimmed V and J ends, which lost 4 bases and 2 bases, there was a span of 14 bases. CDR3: CASSPGPGYTDTQYF. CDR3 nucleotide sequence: TGTGCCAGCAGCCCAGGGCCCGGTTACACAGATACGCAGTATTTT.

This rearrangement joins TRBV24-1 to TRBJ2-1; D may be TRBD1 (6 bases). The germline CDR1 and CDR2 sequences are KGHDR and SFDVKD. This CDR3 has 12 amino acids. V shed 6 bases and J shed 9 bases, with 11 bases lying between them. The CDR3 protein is CATSLGGGEQFF. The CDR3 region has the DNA TGTGCCACCAGTCTTGGGGGCGGTGAGCAGTTCTTC.